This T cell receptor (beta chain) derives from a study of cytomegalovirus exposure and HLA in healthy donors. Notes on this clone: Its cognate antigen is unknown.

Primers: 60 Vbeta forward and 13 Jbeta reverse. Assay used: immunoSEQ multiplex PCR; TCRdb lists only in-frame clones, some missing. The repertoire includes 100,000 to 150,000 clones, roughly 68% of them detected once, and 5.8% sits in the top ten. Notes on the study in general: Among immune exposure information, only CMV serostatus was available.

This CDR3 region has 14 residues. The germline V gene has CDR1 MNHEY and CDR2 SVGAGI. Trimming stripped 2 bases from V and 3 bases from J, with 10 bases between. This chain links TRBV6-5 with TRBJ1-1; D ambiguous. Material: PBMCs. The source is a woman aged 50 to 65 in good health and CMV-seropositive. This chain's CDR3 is CASSYGRPDTEAFF. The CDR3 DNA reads TGTGCCAGCAGTTACGGGCGCCCAGACACTGAAGCTTTCTTT.